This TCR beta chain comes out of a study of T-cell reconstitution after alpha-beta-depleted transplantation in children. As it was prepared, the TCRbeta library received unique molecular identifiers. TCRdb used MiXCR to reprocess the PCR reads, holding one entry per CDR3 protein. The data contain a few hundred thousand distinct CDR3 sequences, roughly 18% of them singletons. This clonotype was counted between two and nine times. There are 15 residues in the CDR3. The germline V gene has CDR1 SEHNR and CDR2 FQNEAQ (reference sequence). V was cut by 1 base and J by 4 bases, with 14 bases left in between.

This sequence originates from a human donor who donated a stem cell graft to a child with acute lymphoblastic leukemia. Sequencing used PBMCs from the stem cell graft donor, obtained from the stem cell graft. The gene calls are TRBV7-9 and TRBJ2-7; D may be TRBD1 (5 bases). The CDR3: CASSLGQGTYYEQYF. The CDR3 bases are TGTGCCAGCAGCTTAGGGCAGGGAACCTATTACGAGCAGTACTTC.